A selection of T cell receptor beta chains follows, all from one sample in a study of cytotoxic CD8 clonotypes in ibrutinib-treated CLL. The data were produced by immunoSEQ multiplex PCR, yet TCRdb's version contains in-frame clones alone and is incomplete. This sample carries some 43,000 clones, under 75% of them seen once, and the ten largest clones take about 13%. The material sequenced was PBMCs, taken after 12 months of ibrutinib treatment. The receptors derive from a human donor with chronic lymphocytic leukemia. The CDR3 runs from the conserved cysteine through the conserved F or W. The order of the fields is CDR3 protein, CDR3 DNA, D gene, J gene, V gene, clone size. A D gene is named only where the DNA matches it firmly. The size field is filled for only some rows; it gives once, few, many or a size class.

cdr3_aa: CASSAGTSGGWEQFF
cdr3_nt: TGTGCCAGCAGCGCCGGGACTAGCGGGGGGTGGGAGCAGTTCTTC
d_call: TRBD2
j_call: TRBJ2-1
v_call: TRBV9
clone_size: -

cdr3_aa: CASSPLGTNQPQHF
cdr3_nt: TGTGCCAGCTCACCATTGGGGACCAATCAGCCCCAGCATTTT
d_call: -
j_call: TRBJ1-5
v_call: TRBV18
clone_size: -

cdr3_aa: CASSLRDSGGELFF
cdr3_nt: TGTGCCAGCAGCTTACGGGACAGCGGAGGGGAGCTGTTTTTT
d_call: TRBD1
j_call: TRBJ2-2
v_call: TRBV11-3
clone_size: -

cdr3_aa: CASSLYGQRRETQYF
cdr3_nt: TGTGCCAGCAGTTTATATGGACAGAGGAGGGAGACCCAGTACTTC
d_call: -
j_call: TRBJ2-5
v_call: TRBV27
clone_size: -

cdr3_aa: CSVVGSRYSEETQYF
cdr3_nt: TGCAGCGTTGTAGGGAGTCGATACTCGGAAGAGACCCAGTACTTC
d_call: -
j_call: TRBJ2-5
v_call: TRBV29-1
clone_size: once

cdr3_aa: CASSSRDRGKWAQYF
cdr3_nt: TGTGCCAGTAGTTCCCGGGACAGGGGGAAGTGGGCGCAGTATTTT
d_call: TRBD1
j_call: TRBJ2-3
v_call: TRBV19
clone_size: few

cdr3_aa: CASSGLAGYTGELFF
cdr3_nt: TGCGCCAGCAGTGGACTAGCGGGTTACACCGGGGAGCTGTTTTTT
d_call: TRBD2
j_call: TRBJ2-2
v_call: TRBV5-1
clone_size: -

cdr3_aa: CASSFSMTRGNEQFF
cdr3_nt: TGTGCCAGCAGCTTCTCAATGACTAGGGGGAATGAGCAGTTCTTC
d_call: -
j_call: TRBJ2-1
v_call: TRBV9
clone_size: -

cdr3_aa: CASSHGPGGYEQYF
cdr3_nt: TGTGCCAGCAGCCACGGACCTGGAGGCTACGAGCAGTACTTC
d_call: -
j_call: TRBJ2-7
v_call: TRBV7-3
clone_size: -

cdr3_aa: CASSVAGGPYNSPLHF
cdr3_nt: TGTGCCAGCAGCGTAGCAGGGGGGCCCTATAATTCACCCCTCCACTTT
d_call: TRBD1
j_call: TRBJ1-6
v_call: TRBV9
clone_size: -

cdr3_aa: CASSSWDGSITDTQYF
cdr3_nt: TGTGCCAGCAGCTCCTGGGACGGATCTATCACAGATACGCAGTATTTT
d_call: -
j_call: TRBJ2-3
v_call: TRBV9
clone_size: -

cdr3_aa: CASSLLWTENNEKLFF
cdr3_nt: TGTGCCAGTAGTCTACTCTGGACAGAGAATAATGAAAAACTGTTTTTT
d_call: -
j_call: TRBJ1-4
v_call: TRBV19
clone_size: -

cdr3_aa: CASSLGTEFTDTQYF
cdr3_nt: TGTGCCAGCAGCCTAGGGACAGAATTCACAGATACGCAGTATTTT
d_call: TRBD1
j_call: TRBJ2-3
v_call: TRBV5-8
clone_size: -

cdr3_aa: CASSVAPGDGYTF
cdr3_nt: TGTGCCAGCAGCGTAGCTCCGGGGGATGGCTACACCTTC
d_call: -
j_call: TRBJ1-2
v_call: TRBV9
clone_size: -

cdr3_aa: CASSPQTSGYNEQFF
cdr3_nt: TGTGCCAGCAGCCCCCAGACTAGCGGCTACAATGAGCAGTTCTTC
d_call: TRBD2
j_call: TRBJ2-1
v_call: TRBV7-2
clone_size: -

cdr3_aa: CASSSAGGYETQYF
cdr3_nt: TGCGCCAGCAGCTCAGCGGGGGGGTACGAGACCCAGTACTTC
d_call: TRBD2
j_call: TRBJ2-5
v_call: TRBV5-1
clone_size: -

cdr3_aa: CASSIYSKPQHF
cdr3_nt: TGTGCCAGTAGTATCTACTCGAAGCCCCAGCATTTT
d_call: -
j_call: TRBJ1-5
v_call: TRBV19
clone_size: -

cdr3_aa: CASSLTVNTEAFF
cdr3_nt: TGTGCCAGCAGCTTGACGGTGAACACTGAAGCTTTCTTT
d_call: -
j_call: TRBJ1-1
v_call: TRBV5-6
clone_size: -

cdr3_aa: CASTGQAEKLFF
cdr3_nt: TGTGCCAGCACGGGACAGGCTGAAAAACTGTTTTTT
d_call: TRBD1
j_call: TRBJ1-4
v_call: TRBV18
clone_size: -

cdr3_aa: CASSFLPDAGAYEQYF
cdr3_nt: TGTGCCAGCAGTTTTCTCCCCGACGCGGGGGCCTACGAGCAGTACTTC
d_call: TRBD2
j_call: TRBJ2-7
v_call: TRBV28
clone_size: -

cdr3_aa: CASSPRPGRDEQYF
cdr3_nt: TGCGCCAGCAGCCCGAGGCCGGGGAGGGACGAGCAGTACTTC
d_call: TRBD2
j_call: TRBJ2-7
v_call: TRBV4-1
clone_size: once

cdr3_aa: CASSRLRASGEGGELFF
cdr3_nt: TGCGCCAGCAGCCGATTGCGGGCTAGCGGGGAGGGCGGGGAGCTGTTTTTT
d_call: TRBD2
j_call: TRBJ2-2
v_call: TRBV4-1
clone_size: once

cdr3_aa: CASSWGQTNYGYTF
cdr3_nt: TGTGCCAGCAGCTGGGGACAGACTAACTATGGCTACACCTTC
d_call: TRBD1
j_call: TRBJ1-2
v_call: TRBV5-6
clone_size: few

cdr3_aa: CASSIVFGANVLTF
cdr3_nt: TGTGCCAGTAGTATCGTCTTTGGGGCCAACGTCCTGACTTTC
d_call: -
j_call: TRBJ2-6
v_call: TRBV19
clone_size: -

cdr3_aa: CASSQILSPRTGMNTEAFF
cdr3_nt: TGCGCCAGCAGCCAGATCTTGTCGCCTAGGACAGGAATGAACACTGAAGCTTTCTTT
d_call: TRBD1
j_call: TRBJ1-1
v_call: TRBV4-1
clone_size: few

cdr3_aa: CASRPGQFVPEAFF
cdr3_nt: TGTGCCAGCAGGCCAGGACAGTTCGTCCCTGAAGCTTTCTTT
d_call: -
j_call: TRBJ1-1
v_call: TRBV28
clone_size: -

cdr3_aa: CASTKAGGGTEAFF
cdr3_nt: TGTGCCAGCACCAAGGCGGGTGGAGGGACTGAAGCTTTCTTT
d_call: -
j_call: TRBJ1-1
v_call: TRBV9
clone_size: -

cdr3_aa: CASSRLAGGIDEQFF
cdr3_nt: TGTGCCAGCAGTCGACTAGCGGGGGGGATTGATGAGCAGTTCTTC
d_call: TRBD2
j_call: TRBJ2-1
v_call: TRBV2
clone_size: -

cdr3_aa: CASSPPHIGSSGEQYF
cdr3_nt: TGCGCCAGCAGCCCACCCCACATAGGTTCATCAGGCGAGCAGTACTTC
d_call: -
j_call: TRBJ2-7
v_call: TRBV5-1
clone_size: -

cdr3_aa: CAISDPGDRGHQPQHF
cdr3_nt: TGTGCCATCAGTGACCCAGGGGACAGGGGGCACCAGCCCCAGCATTTT
d_call: TRBD1
j_call: TRBJ1-5
v_call: TRBV10-3
clone_size: -

cdr3_aa: CATSRDAGSYEQYF
cdr3_nt: TGTGCCACCAGCAGAGATGCCGGTTCCTACGAGCAGTACTTC
d_call: -
j_call: TRBJ2-7
v_call: TRBV15
clone_size: -

cdr3_aa: CASTLDDYGYTF
cdr3_nt: TGTGCCAGCACCCTGGACGACTATGGCTACACCTTC
d_call: -
j_call: TRBJ1-2
v_call: TRBV5-5
clone_size: -

cdr3_aa: CASSAGTGYNEQFF
cdr3_nt: TGCGCCAGCAGCGCTGGGACAGGATACAATGAGCAGTTCTTC
d_call: TRBD1
j_call: TRBJ2-1
v_call: TRBV5-1
clone_size: -

cdr3_aa: CASGKRQRDNSPLHF
cdr3_nt: TGTGCCAGCGGCAAGAGACAGCGGGATAATTCACCCCTCCACTTT
d_call: -
j_call: TRBJ1-6
v_call: TRBV2
clone_size: -

cdr3_aa: CASSPGYEQYF
cdr3_nt: TGTGCCAGCAGCCCAGGGTACGAGCAGTACTTC
d_call: -
j_call: TRBJ2-7
v_call: TRBV9
clone_size: -

cdr3_aa: CASSFNSGVPGEAFF
cdr3_nt: TGTGCCAGCAGCTTTAATTCAGGGGTTCCGGGTGAAGCTTTCTTT
d_call: -
j_call: TRBJ1-1
v_call: TRBV5-6
clone_size: -

cdr3_aa: CASSSRLAGGTDTQYF
cdr3_nt: TGCGCCAGCAGCTCGCGTCTAGCGGGGGGCACAGATACGCAGTATTTT
d_call: TRBD2
j_call: TRBJ2-3
v_call: TRBV5-1
clone_size: -

cdr3_aa: CASTPPGVGYTF
cdr3_nt: TGTGCCAGTACCCCTCCCGGGGTTGGCTACACCTTC
d_call: -
j_call: TRBJ1-2
v_call: TRBV19
clone_size: -

cdr3_aa: CASSEIPGRTGELFF
cdr3_nt: TGTGCCAGCAGTGAAATCCCGGGGCGGACCGGGGAGCTGTTTTTT
d_call: -
j_call: TRBJ2-2
v_call: TRBV2
clone_size: -

cdr3_aa: CASSEICASGGDYNEQFF
cdr3_nt: TGCGCCAGCAGTGAAATATGTGCTAGCGGGGGGGACTACAATGAGCAGTTCTTC
d_call: TRBD2
j_call: TRBJ2-1
v_call: TRBV10-1
clone_size: -